This T cell receptor beta chain was sequenced for a study of shared clonotypes between healthy human individuals (TCRdb year 2020). About the study as a whole: A couple of women and a few men aged 18 to 49 years were included in the cohort. To increase sequencing depth and limit assay-specific biases, different laboratories used diverse techniques to prepare libraries and sequence TCR repertoires. The study deeply sequenced blood TCR repertoires of roughly five healthy adults to estimate repertoire size and the extent of clonotype sharing between individuals. Per donor, three plates each were used for CD4 naive and CD4 memory, two for CD8 naive, and one for CD8 memory. Per donor, leukapheresis produced somewhere between about 0.9 and 9.5 billion PBMCs. What the study reported, not specific to this receptor: Incomplete sequencing was indicated by rarefaction of sorted-subset datasets, despite the large sequencing depth. Larger estimated clonotype richness was generally found for naive subsets than for memory subsets. Because the study included only a small number of donors, the genetic and exposure-history diversity represented was limited. Across four donors, about 4.5% of naive CD4, roughly 3.4% of naive CD8, approximately 2.5% of memory CD4, and approximately 0.4% of memory CD8 clonotypes were shared. Sampling was restricted to blood, and TCR repertoires in tissue are likely to differ from TCR repertoires in blood. Higher generation probabilities were observed for clonotypes shared by all four sorted-subset donors than for non-shared clonotypes. Pairwise subsampling led to the expectation that sequencing depth would affect the degree of clonotype sharing among donors.

The donors were healthy, HIV-negative adults who had no recently reported acute infections or vaccinations. All donors were Caucasian adults living in Nashville, Tennessee, USA. CD4+ T cells were enriched by magnetic negative selection, after which naive cells were positively selected on CD45RA and the negative fraction was taken as the memory subset. Blood was collected by leukapheresis, and PBMCs were isolated by Ficoll-Histopaque density gradient centrifugation and then cryopreserved in liquid nitrogen vapor phase. Analytical flow cytometry was used to check the purity and quantity of every magnetically sorted T cell population. Genomic DNA was isolated from every sorted fraction and measured by UV absorbance on a Nanodrop 2000c. Using the deep immunoSEQ assay, multiplex PCR amplified TCR CDR3 regions from genomic DNA. Genomic DNA extracted from each cell subset was distributed evenly over all wells of several immunoSEQ 96-well plates, and each plate served as one replicate. For sorted subsets, about 200 ng genomic DNA, equal to some 28,000 T cell genomes, was loaded into each replicate PCR. Purified libraries were quantified with a Qubit 3.0 fluorometer, sized on a Bioanalyzer 2100, and re-quantified with the KAPA Library Quantification kit. Each immunoSEQ 96-well plate was sequenced on its own single-read 150-cycle Illumina NextSeq 550 flow cell. In the paper's pipeline: Because only junctional sequences without quality scores were contained in the immunoSEQ output, filtering matching that applied to full-length reads could not be performed. Sequences were annotated with PyIR, a Python wrapper for IgBLAST v1.9, using IMGT germline references to assign V/J genes and CDR3. Reads with weak V/J assignments (E-value above 1e-6), missing CDR3, stop codons, out-of-frame junctions, or ambiguous translated residues were removed. V3J clonotypes were defined by identical inferred V gene, J gene, and CDR3 amino acid sequence. To compute the percentage overlap between repertoires, the number of shared unique clonotypes was divided by the size of the smaller repertoire. Richness of each repertoire was evaluated using RTK rarefaction, the Chao1 estimator, and Recon v2.1 estimates of unobserved clonotypes. OLGA was used to compute generation probabilities for all TCRbeta clonotypes that the gDNA method yielded from several donors. TCRdb took this table from immuneACCESS and kept in-frame rearrangements with V and J called. Such tables lack part of the clones; where checked against another copy, unresolved V genes explain under half of the gap, and the rest is unexplained. V, J and clone size were drawn from that table, and D and trimming were deduced from the DNA. The sample records roughly 1.4 million clones, 98% of which are singletons. About 0.4% of the sample goes to the ten largest clones.

Of note for this clone: Its antigen has not been determined. No much larger clone exists at a distance of one base, and base qualities are not known.

Deletion took 6 bases off V and 8 bases off J, with a span of 15 bases between the germline ends. CDR1 MNHNY and CDR2 SVGAGI were looked up in the germline V gene (reference sequence). The cysteine opens and the phenylalanine closes a CDR3 of 13 amino acids. Only the CDR3 region is kept as DNA, spanning 39 bases read in frame from base 1. This TCR came from a man aged 30 to 39 in good health. The sequence links TRBV6-6 to TRBJ2-3; the D gene cannot be resolved reliably. Input material: naive CD4+ T cells sorted from blood. According to the study, the label for this sample's cell subset or site signals: CD45RA+ positively selected. The sequenced DNA: TGTGCCAGCAGCTTGATGACTGTGGGTACGCAGTATTTT. Translated, this is CASSLMTVGTQYF.